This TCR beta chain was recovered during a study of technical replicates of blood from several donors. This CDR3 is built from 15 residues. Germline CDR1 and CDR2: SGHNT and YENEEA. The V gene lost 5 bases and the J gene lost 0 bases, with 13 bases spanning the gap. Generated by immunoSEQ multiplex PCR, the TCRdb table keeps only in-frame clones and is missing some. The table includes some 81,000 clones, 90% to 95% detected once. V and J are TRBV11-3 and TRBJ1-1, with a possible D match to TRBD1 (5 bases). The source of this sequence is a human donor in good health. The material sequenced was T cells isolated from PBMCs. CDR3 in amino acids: CASSPLGGVNTEAFF. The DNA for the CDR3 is TGTGCCAGCAGCCCTTTGGGAGGGGTGAACACTGAAGCTTTCTTT.